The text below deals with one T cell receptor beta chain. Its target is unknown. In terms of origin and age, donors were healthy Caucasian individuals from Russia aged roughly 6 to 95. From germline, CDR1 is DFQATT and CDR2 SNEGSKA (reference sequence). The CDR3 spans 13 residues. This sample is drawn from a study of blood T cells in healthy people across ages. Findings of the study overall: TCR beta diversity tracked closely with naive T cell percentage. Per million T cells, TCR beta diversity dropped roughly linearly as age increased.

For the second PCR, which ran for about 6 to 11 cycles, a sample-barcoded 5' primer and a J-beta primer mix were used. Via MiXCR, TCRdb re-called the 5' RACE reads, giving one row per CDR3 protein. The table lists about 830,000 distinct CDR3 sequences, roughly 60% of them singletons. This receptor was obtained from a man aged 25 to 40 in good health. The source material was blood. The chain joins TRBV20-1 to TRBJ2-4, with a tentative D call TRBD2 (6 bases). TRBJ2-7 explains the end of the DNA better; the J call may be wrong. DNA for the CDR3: TGCAGTGCTAGATGGGGCAGGGAGGACGAGCAGTACTTC. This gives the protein CSARWGREDEQYF.